One sample yielded the 29 T cell receptor beta chains listed below, sequenced in a study of neoadjuvant anti-PD-1 for oral cavity cancer. Profiled with immunoSEQ multiplex PCR; TCRdb holds only in-frame clones, not every one. The data hold roughly 13,000 clones, with roughly 65% observed a single time. This material consisted of PBMCs, taken before nivolumab (anti-PD-1) treatment. These receptors came from a person aged 35 to 85 with oral cavity squamous cell carcinoma.

This clone was counted a few times. At one end the junction does not follow the germline gene, possibly because of a read error. Written as DNA, the CDR3 is TGTGCCAGCAGCGTAGCGGGGGTGAACACCGGGGAGCTGTTTTTT. Its translation: CASSVAGVNTGELFF. V and J are TRBV7-6 and TRBJ2-2; 9 positions agree with TRBD2. The germline gives CDR1 SGHVS, CDR2 FNYEAQ. The CDR3 contains 15 residues.

The chain has TRBV5-6 and TRBJ1-6; D not resolved. Germline V gene data show CDR1 as SGHDT and CDR2 as YYEEEE. The CDR3 loop spans 17 amino acids. Trimming removed 2 bases at V and 4 bases at J, with 16 bases between. The CDR3 sequence is CASSLRTVGPYNSPLHF. For the CDR3, the DNA is TGTGCCAGCAGCTTAAGGACCGTTGGGCCTTATAATTCACCCCTCCACTTT.

The table lists this clone with a count of one. The chain carries TRBV6-1 and TRBJ2-2; a possible D gene is TRBD1 (5 bases). V lost 6 bases and J 1 base, leaving 12 bases between the germline ends. The CDR3 loop spans 15 amino acids. CDR1 is MNHNS, CDR2 SASEGT, per germline. CDR3 sequence: CASRRGHLNTGELFF. CDR3 coding DNA: TGTGCCAGCAGGAGAGGACACCTGAACACCGGGGAGCTGTTTTTT.

This clone was counted between two and nine times. The chain links TRBV11-2 to TRBJ2-7; D may be TRBD2 (5 bases). The CDR3 length is 17 residues. The germline V gene has CDR1 SGHAT and CDR2 FQNNGV. V shed 0 bases and J shed 4 bases, with 19 bases lying between them. The CDR3 region is CASSLERGNAVAYEQYF. The DNA of the CDR3 is TGTGCCAGCAGCTTAGAGCGAGGGAATGCCGTGGCTTACGAGCAGTACTTC. Full variable domain (rest looked up from reference TRBV11-2 and TRBJ2-7): EAGVAQSPRYKIIEKRQSVAFWCNPISGHATLYWYQQILGQGPKLLIQFQNNGVVDDSQLPKDRFSAERLKGVDSTLKIQPAKLEDSAVYLCASSLERGNAVAYEQYFGPGTRLTVT.

The chain uses TRBV7-7 and TRBJ1-1; D ambiguous. Between the trimmed V and J ends, which lost 2 bases and 1 base, there was a span of 5 bases. The germline CDR1 and CDR2 sequences are SSHAT and FNYEAQ (reference sequence). This CDR3 spans 13 amino acids. In DNA, the CDR3 is TGTGCCAGCAGCTTACAGGAGAACACTGAAGCTTTCTTT. Its translation is CASSLQENTEAFF.

The rearrangement uses TRBV10-3 and TRBJ1-1; D is ambiguous. The germline V gene has CDR1 ENHRY and CDR2 SYGVKD. V was trimmed by 0 bases and J by 0 bases, leaving 8 bases between them. The CDR3 length is 15 residues. The CDR3 DNA follows: TGTGCCATCAGTGAGTCGGGCCAGCTGAACACTGAAGCTTTCTTT. Amino acid sequence: CAISESGQLNTEAFF.

This clone has a handful of counts. The V call is TRBV6-1, the J call TRBJ2-7; 9 positions match TRBD1. CDR1 and CDR2 from the germline V gene are MNHNS and SASEGT. The CDR3 has 17 residues. Trimming removed 4 bases from V and 1 base from J; junction bases left unmatched: 11. The CDR3 reads CASSGYSGTGISYEQYF. For the CDR3, the DNA is TGTGCCAGCAGTGGCTACTCCGGGACAGGGATATCCTACGAGCAGTACTTC.

V usage is TRBV10-3 and J usage is TRBJ1-2, with 9 bases aligning to TRBD1. The CDR3 extends over 15 amino acids. Germline lookup yields CDR1 ENHRY and CDR2 SYGVKD. Trimming took 1 base from V and 6 from J; bases not matched to a gene: 6. DNA for the CDR3: TGTGCCATCAGTGAGTTCGAGGGACAGGGACATGGCTACACCTTC. This gives the protein CAISEFEGQGHGYTF.

The V gene is TRBV11-2, the J gene TRBJ1-1; D not resolved. V lost 4 bases, J lost 8 bases, and 11 bases lay in between. The germline gives CDR1 SGHAT, CDR2 FQNNGV. The CDR3 length is 12 residues. The CDR3 DNA follows: TGTGCCAGCAGCTATCCACGCAAAGAAGCTTTCTTT. Residues: CASSYPRKEAFF.

The chain couples TRBV14 to TRBJ2-7; D is unresolved. Between the trimmed V and J ends, which lost 1 base and 6 bases, there was a span of 4 bases. The CDR3 runs to 11 residues. From germline, CDR1 is SGHDN and CDR2 FVKESK. This CDR3 reads CASSQASEQYF. The CDR3 nucleotides are TGTGCCAGCAGCCAAGCGTCCGAGCAGTACTTC. Looking up the rest from reference TRBV14 and TRBJ2-7 gives the full variable domain: EAGVTQFPSHSVIEKGQTVTLRCDPISGHDNLYWYRRVMGKEIKFLLHFVKESKQDESGMPNNRFLAERTGGTYSTLKVQPAELEDSGVYFCASSQASEQYFGPGTRLTVT.

The sample holds a few counts of this clone. The J gene is TRBJ1-5, the V gene TRBV9; no definite D call. The CDR3 extends over 13 amino acids. The ends were cut back, 0 bases at V and 0 bases at J, with 1 base in the middle. CDR1 and CDR2 from the germline V gene are SGDLS and YYNGEE. CDR3 amino acids: CASSVGSNQPQHF. For the CDR3, the DNA is TGTGCCAGCAGCGTAGGTAGCAATCAGCCCCAGCATTTT.

CDR3 region: CASSLQGPSSYNEQFF. DNA for the CDR3: TGCGCCAGCAGCTTACAGGGGCCCAGCTCCTACAATGAGCAGTTCTTC. This chain joins TRBV5-1 and TRBJ2-1, with 7 bases aligning to TRBD1. Trimming cost V 2 bases and J 0 bases; bases outside gene matches: 5. This CDR3 is built from 16 residues. Germline V lookup: CDR1 SGHRS, CDR2 YFSETQ.

The chain is built from TRBV7-6 and TRBJ2-1, with 10 bases aligning to TRBD1. The CDR3 extends over 16 amino acids. The V gene end was trimmed by 4 bases and the J gene end by 8 bases; junction bases not matched to a gene: 11. The germline V gene has CDR1 SGHVS and CDR2 FNYEAQ. DNA for the CDR3: TGTGCCAGCAGCTCCAGCTGGGACAGGGGAGGCGATGAGCAGTTCTTC. Amino acid sequence: CASSSSWDRGGDEQFF.

The V gene is TRBV9, the J gene TRBJ2-2; 8 bases are shared with TRBD2. The germline V gene has CDR1 SGDLS and CDR2 YYNGEE. This CDR3 has 14 residues. J was trimmed by 8 bases and V by 0 bases; bases with no gene match: 3. CDR3 residues: CASSVGAGAGELFF. For the CDR3, the DNA is TGTGCCAGCAGCGTAGGAGCGGGAGCAGGGGAGCTGTTTTTT.

The rearrangement uses TRBV11-2 and TRBJ2-1; 7 bases map to TRBD2. The CDR3 is made up of 19 amino acids. Germline V gene sequence: CDR1 SGHAT, CDR2 FQNNGV. With 2 bases clipped from V and 4 bases from J, the junction kept 17 bases outside the gene matches. The CDR3 reads CASSLSGGDQGWAYNEQFF. In DNA form, the CDR3 reads TGTGCCAGCAGCTTATCTGGGGGGGATCAGGGCTGGGCGTACAATGAGCAGTTCTTC.

The chain couples TRBV4-1 to TRBJ2-7; TRBD1 agrees at 9 bases. The CDR3 loop spans 17 amino acids. The germline gives CDR1 MGHRA, CDR2 YSYEKL. V lost 3 bases and J lost 5; bases outside the gene matches: 14. CDR3 nucleotide sequence: TGCGCCAGCAGCCACCAGGGACAGGGCGGGCGGAGGGACGAGCAGTACTTC. Translating gives CASSHQGQGGRRDEQYF.

The chain recombines TRBV5-4 with TRBJ2-2; a weak D match, TRBD1 (5 bases). In germline, CDR1 is SGHNT, CDR2 YYREEE (reference sequence). The CDR3 length is 14 residues. V gave up 3 bases and J gave up 4 bases, with 10 bases separating them. The chain's CDR3 is CASSWRTTTGELFF. The CDR3 DNA is TGTGCCAGCAGCTGGCGGACAACCACCGGGGAGCTGTTTTTT.

This clone has only a few counts. The rearrangement joins TRBV5-8 to TRBJ2-2; D is perhaps TRBD1 or TRBD2 (5 bases each). The CDR3 totals 15 residues. Trimming shortened V by 4 bases and J by 6 bases, and 16 bases separated the two germline ends. In germline, CDR1 is SGHTS, CDR2 YDEGEE. CDR3 sequence (DNA): TGTGCCAGCAGCCTAAGGGTCCTGGGGGCCGGGGAGCTGTTTTTT. Protein sequence: CASSLRVLGAGELFF.

The table lists this clone with a few counts. V is TRBV29-1 and J is TRBJ1-2; no clear D gene. Germline V gives CDR1 SQVTM, CDR2 ANQGSEA. The CDR3 totals 11 residues. Trimming removed 2 bases at V and 2 bases at J, with 3 bases between. CDR3 loop: CSVELNYGYTF. As DNA, the CDR3 is TGCAGCGTTGAACTAAACTATGGCTACACCTTC.

The chain links TRBV7-6 to TRBJ2-5; 7 positions agree with TRBD2. Germline loops: CDR1 SGHVS, CDR2 FNYEAQ. The junction had 10 bases not matched to a gene; V was cut back by 2 bases and J by 1 base. This CDR3 comprises 17 residues. In DNA form, the CDR3 reads TGTGCCAGCAGCTTAATTCCTAGCGGAAACCTCCAAGAGACCCAGTACTTC. This gives the protein CASSLIPSGNLQETQYF. The full variable domain, with the rest looked up from reference TRBV7-6 and TRBJ2-5, is GAGVSQSPRYKVTKRGQDVALRCDPISGHVSLYWYRQALGQGPEFLTYFNYEAQQDKSGLPNDRFSAERPEGSISTLTIQRTEQRDSAMYRCASSLIPSGNLQETQYFGPGTRLLVL.

The chain recombines TRBV5-6 with TRBJ2-5, with TRBD2 identical over 10 bases. CDR1 and CDR2 from the germline V gene are SGHDT and YYEEEE. CDR3 length equals 19 residues. V shed 5 bases and J 1 base; nucleotides not matched to a gene: 17. CDR3 in DNA: TGTGCCAGCAGTTATCGCGTGGGGGGACTAGCGATAATCCAAGAGACCCAGTACTTC. It specifies CASSYRVGGLAIIQETQYF.

This chain links TRBV2 with TRBJ1-1; D call uncertain. CDR1 and CDR2 (germline): SNHLY, FYNNEI. The CDR3 runs 8 residues. Trimming shortened V by 10 bases and J by 10 bases, and 7 bases separated the two germline ends. The CDR3 is CATRGAFF. The CDR3 coding sequence is TGTGCCACTCGGGGAGCTTTCTTT.

This rearrangement joins TRBV2 to TRBJ2-7; no firm D call. This CDR3 has 16 residues. The V and J ends lost 1 base and 3 bases respectively, with 16 bases between them. Germline V lookup: CDR1 SNHLY, CDR2 FYNNEI. The CDR3, as DNA: TGTGCCAGCAGTGAAGGCCAGGCCTTGAATCTCTACGAGCAGTACTTC. Amino acids: CASSEGQALNLYEQYF.

The rearrangement uses TRBV29-1 and TRBJ1-1, with D perhaps matching TRBD1 (5 bases). V was cut by 6 bases and J by 1 base, with 12 bases left in between. The CDR3 extends over 13 amino acids. Germline lookup yields CDR1 SQVTM and CDR2 ANQGSEA. The CDR3 coding sequence is TGCAGCGTCACCGGGGCCAGGAACACTGAAGCTTTCTTT. Residues: CSVTGARNTEAFF. Filled out from reference TRBV29-1 and TRBJ1-1, the complete variable domain reads SAVISQKPSRDICQRGTSLTIQCQVDSQVTMMFWYRQQPGQSLTLIATANQGSEATYESGFVIDKFPISRPNLTFSTLTVSNMSPEDSSIYLCSVTGARNTEAFFGQGTRLTVV.

The CDR3 protein is CASSPAPQETQYF. CDR3 coding DNA: TGCGCCAGCTCCCCGGCTCCCCAAGAGACCCAGTACTTC. The J gene is TRBJ2-5, the V gene TRBV5-1; D not certain. CDR1 and CDR2 from the germline V gene are SGHRS and YFSETQ. The CDR3 extends over 13 amino acids. With 7 bases removed from V and 1 base from J, the gap between germline ends came to 11 bases.

Regarding this clone: At one of its ends the junction is not consistent with the germline gene, which may arise from a read error. The chain carries TRBV7-7 and TRBJ2-1; TRBD2 might be the D (6 bases). The CDR3 contains 17 residues. The germline CDR1 and CDR2 sequences are SSHAT and FNYEAQ (reference sequence). CDR3 sequence: CASSLEVSGDAYNEQFF. In nucleotides, the CDR3 is TGTGCTAGCAGCTTAGAGGTATCGGGGGACGCCTACAATGAGCAGTTCTTC.

The V and J genes are TRBV6-4 and TRBJ2-1; TRBD2 matches 11 bases. The J segment lost 10 bases and the V segment lost 6 bases, leaving 2 bases of the junction unmatched. CDR1 and CDR2 (germline): MRHNA, SNTAGT. The CDR3 contains 12 residues. CDR3 nucleotides: TGTGCCAGCAGCCTAGCGGGAGGAGAGCAGTTCTTC. Residues: CASSLAGGEQFF.

CDR3 DNA sequence: TGTGCCAGCAGCTTGGGACTAGCGGGAGGCGAGCAGTACTTC. Its translation is CASSLGLAGGEQYF. The rearrangement uses TRBV5-4 and TRBJ2-7, with TRBD2 matching 13 bases. The CDR3 has 14 amino acids. Trimming removed 0 bases from V and 6 bases from J; junction bases left unmatched: 0. Germline loops: CDR1 SGHNT, CDR2 YYREEE (reference sequence). The whole variable domain, remainder taken from reference TRBV5-4 and TRBJ2-7, is ETGVTQSPTHLIKTRGQQVTLRCSSQSGHNTVSWYQQALGQGPQFIFQYYREEENGRGNFPPRFSGLQFPNYSSELNVNALELDDSALYLCASSLGLAGGEQYFGPGTRLTVT.

The chain joins TRBV9 to TRBJ2-5, with 9 bases matching TRBD1. Germline CDR1 and CDR2: SGDLS and YYNGEE. The CDR3 loop spans 15 amino acids. V gave up 0 bases and J gave up 5 bases; unmatched junction bases: 5. In DNA, the CDR3 is TGTGCCAGCAGCGTAGCCTGGGACAGGGTTGAGACCCAGTACTTC. Its protein is CASSVAWDRVETQYF.